One sample yielded the 9 T cell receptor beta chains listed below, sequenced in a study of blood T cell repertoires in COVID-19. Using immunoSEQ multiplex PCR, the repertoire was profiled, and TCRdb retains in-frame clones only, with some absent. Found here are 400,000 or so clones, about 87% of them singletons; the top ten hold roughly 0.76%. Material for sequencing was peripheral blood. These receptors were obtained from a man aged 18 to 29 with COVID-19, enrolled during active disease.

Turning to this clone: Other nucleotide sequences in the sample specify the same CDR3. The V call is TRBV19, the J call TRBJ1-4, with 7 bases aligning to TRBD1. The CDR3 covers 12 residues. Germline V CDR1 and CDR2: LNHDA, SQIVND (reference sequence). Germline trimming cut 3 bases from V and 8 bases from J; bases unmatched to any gene: 0. CDR3 in DNA: TGTGCCAGTAGTATGACAGGGGAAAAACTGTTTTTT. Its translation: CASSMTGEKLFF.

This chain links TRBV11-2 with TRBJ1-1, with 9 bases identical to TRBD1. V dropped 3 bases and J dropped 8; count of bases not matched to a gene: 10. Germline V lookup: CDR1 SGHAT, CDR2 FQNNGV. The CDR3 sequence is 15 residues long. For the CDR3, the DNA is TGTGCCAGCAGCTTTAGTAGTGGGGGGACAGGGGAAGCTTTCTTT. It specifies CASSFSSGGTGEAFF. The full variable domain, rest sourced from reference TRBV11-2 and TRBJ1-1, is EAGVAQSPRYKIIEKRQSVAFWCNPISGHATLYWYQQILGQGPKLLIQFQNNGVVDDSQLPKDRFSAERLKGVDSTLKIQPAKLEDSAVYLCASSFSSGGTGEAFFGQGTRLTVV.

In nucleotides, the CDR3 is TGTGCCAGCACCCTGGGACAGGGCAATGAGCAGTTCTTC. As protein: CASTLGQGNEQFF. The chain carries TRBV6-5 and TRBJ2-1, with 9 bases aligning to TRBD1. The V segment lost 7 bases and the J segment 6 bases; nucleotides outside the gene matches: 4. The CDR3 spans 13 residues. CDR1 is MNHEY, CDR2 SVGAGI, per germline.

This clone has a single count. V usage is TRBV19 and J usage is TRBJ1-5; D perhaps matches TRBD1 (6 bases). Germline CDR1 and CDR2: LNHDA and SQIVND (reference sequence). The germline V and J ends were trimmed by 5 bases and 0 bases, with 14 bases remaining between them. There are 16 residues in the CDR3. Written as DNA, the CDR3 is TGTGCCAGTAGTGGGCCAGGGGCTGGTAGCAATCAGCCCCAGCATTTT. This codes for CASSGPGAGSNQPQHF.

V usage is TRBV10-3 and J usage is TRBJ1-6; 10 bases agree with TRBD1. The CDR3 runs 16 residues. J was trimmed by 9 bases and V by 1 base; bases with no gene match: 6. Germline lookup yields CDR1 ENHRY and CDR2 SYGVKD. CDR3 loop: CAISEFRGQGLSPLHF. CDR3 nucleotide sequence: TGTGCCATCAGTGAGTTTCGGGGACAGGGGCTTTCACCCCTCCACTTT.

The V call is TRBV5-1, the J call TRBJ1-5, with 8 bases matching TRBD1. There are 14 residues in the CDR3. V shed 3 bases, J shed 5 bases, and the junction held 4 bases outside the gene matches. Germline V CDR1 and CDR2: SGHRS, YFSETQ. The CDR3 reads CASSSGQGDQPQHF. CDR3 DNA sequence: TGCGCCAGCAGCTCCGGACAGGGCGATCAGCCCCAGCATTTT.

This chain uses TRBV28 with TRBJ1-3; the D gene is possibly TRBD1 (5 bases). The germline CDR1 and CDR2 sequences are MDHEN and SYDVKM. With 6 bases removed from V and 6 bases from J, the gap between germline ends came to 9 bases. The CDR3 has 12 amino acids. This CDR3 reads CASSPRVNTIYF. In nucleotides, the CDR3 is TGTGCCAGCAGCCCCAGGGTAAACACCATATATTTT.

V gene TRBV5-1 combines with J gene TRBJ2-7, with TRBD1 as a possible D gene (7 bases). The CDR3 totals 15 residues. Germline V CDR1 and CDR2: SGHRS, YFSETQ. Deletions cut 4 bases from V and 0 bases from J, with 14 bases between. CDR3 in amino acids: CASSRGTENSYEQYF. CDR3 nucleotide sequence: TGCGCCAGCAGCCGCGGGACAGAGAACTCCTACGAGCAGTACTTC.

This chain joins TRBV12-3 or TRBV12-4 and TRBJ1-6; no definite D call. The CDR3 spans 13 residues. With 7 bases removed from V and 7 bases from J, the gap between germline ends came to 11 bases. The CDR3 nucleotides read TGTGCCAGCACCCTAAGGAGGAATTCACCCCTCCACTTT. Translation: CASTLRRNSPLHF.